This T cell receptor (beta chain) was found in a study of vaccination and CD4 T cells after COVID-19 (dated by TCRdb to between 2020 and 2023). A note on the overall study: Convalescent patients had a positive SARS-CoV-2 result on nasal swab PCR, and of these patients, fewer than ten had mild disease and one had severe disease. Post-vaccine blood samples were obtained a median of around 67 days after the second vaccine dose, with a range of roughly 12 to 250 days. Six males and four females were included in the convalescent cohort, with two Hispanic individuals, seven Caucasians, two Asians and one multiracial person represented. Participants received two doses of either the Pfizer-BioNTech BNT162b2 vaccine (n=8) or the Moderna mRNA-1273 vaccine (n=2). Post-COVID blood samples from convalescent patients were collected a median of approximately 93 days after diagnosis, with a range of roughly 30 to 170 days. In 10 COVID-19 convalescent patients and a handful of infection-naive healthy vaccine recipients, researchers compared the spike-specific CD4+ TCR repertoire from before mRNA vaccination with the repertoire from after. Results and caveats for the whole study, not just this receptor: The median number of SARS-CoV-2-reactive clonotypes rose from about 19 after infection to about 40 after vaccination, but the change was not significant. In convalescent patients, a median roughly 87% of post-vaccine SARS-CoV-2-reactive clones were detected only after vaccination, suggesting vaccine-specific priming. Relatively few convalescent patients were included in the study, and early timepoints after natural infection were not analyzed. In convalescent patients, nearly all vaccine-specific clones (304 of 307) were found to be mono-reactive for SARS-CoV-2 spike rather than cross-reactive with common cold coronaviruses.

The convalescent patients' positive SARS-CoV-2 PCR tests were from March to December 2020, which was before the Alpha, Beta and Delta variants emerged in the United States. Ficoll-Paque Plus gradient centrifugation was used to isolate PBMCs from whole blood, and the isolated PBMCs were then either used fresh or cryopreserved at -140C. This clonotype was recorded a few times. Its antigen is unknown. Nothing much larger sits one base from this clone, and base qualities are not available. Per the germline V gene, SGHTA is the CDR1 and FQGNSA is the CDR2. V is reduced by 4 bases and J by 7 bases, leaving a spacing of 17 bases between them. The CDR3, from cysteine to phenylalanine, totals 14 residues. The kept DNA is CDR3 alone, 42 bases in frame from the first base. The receptor library was made with PCR. The sequencing machine was an Illumina iSeq 100. Per the original workflow: Non-productive sequences were filtered out, and CDR3s that did not start with C, did not end with F or W, or were shorter than 7 amino acids were discarded. Similarity between CDR3 sequences was evaluated in R version 3.6.1 using Levenshtein distances (stringdist) and unrooted phylogenetic trees (ape). The raw public data were reprocessed by TCRdb itself: fastp quality trimming at Q25, MiXCR clonotype calling, in-frame beta chains only. Here each entry gathers all rows of one CDR3 protein and keeps the most common genes and DNA. The V and J calls reflect TCRdb's pipeline rather than the authors' work. The sample table lists tens of thousands of distinct CDR3 sequences, around 60% of them with a count of one. The top ten clonotypes cover approximately 1% of the sample.

Source: CD4+ T cells from blood, taken before SARS-CoV-2 vaccination. The sequence derives from a human donor who had recovered from COVID-19. The chain is encoded by TRBV7-2 joined to TRBJ2-7; the D region possibly corresponds to TRBD2 (6 bases align). The nucleotide sequence is given as TGTGCCAGCAGCTCCTACGACAACAGCGGGGAGCAGTACTTC. This yields the protein CASSSYDNSGEQYF.